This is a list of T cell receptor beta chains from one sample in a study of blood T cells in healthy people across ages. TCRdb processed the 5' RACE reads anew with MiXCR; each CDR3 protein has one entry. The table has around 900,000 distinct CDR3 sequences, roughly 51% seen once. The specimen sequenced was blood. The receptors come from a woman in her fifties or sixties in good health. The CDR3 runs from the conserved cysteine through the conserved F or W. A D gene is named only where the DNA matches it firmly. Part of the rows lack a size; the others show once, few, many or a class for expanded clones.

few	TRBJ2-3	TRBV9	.	CASSVEVEGTQYF	TGTGCCAGCAGCGTAGAGGTGGAGGGTACGCAGTATTTT
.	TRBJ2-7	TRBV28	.	CASSPGGAREQYF	TGTGCCAGCAGCCCCGGGGGAGCCCGCGAGCAGTACTTC
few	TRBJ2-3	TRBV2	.	CASGRGGSSSGSTDTQYF	TGTGCCAGCGGGAGGGGGGGGTCGTCTAGCGGAAGCACAGATACGCAGTATTTT
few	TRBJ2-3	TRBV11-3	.	CASSFGLAEDTQYF	TGTGCCAGCAGCTTTGGGCTAGCAGAAGATACGCAGTATTTT
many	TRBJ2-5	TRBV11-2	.	CASNSGWSETQYF	TGTGCCAGCAACAGCGGTTGGTCCGAGACCCAGTACTTC
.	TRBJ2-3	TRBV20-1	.	CSARDVKGLTDTQYF	TGCAGTGCTAGAGATGTAAAGGGACTCACAGATACGCAGTATTTT
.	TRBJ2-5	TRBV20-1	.	CSAYTFGGSQETQYF	TGCAGTGCCTACACTTTCGGGGGTTCCCAAGAGACCCAGTACTTC
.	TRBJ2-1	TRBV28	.	CATFRTGPNEQFF	TGTGCCACGTTTCGGACTGGACCTAATGAGCAGTTCTTC
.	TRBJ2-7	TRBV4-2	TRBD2	CASSQRTYGLAGGSYEQYF	TGTGCCAGCAGCCAGAGAACTTACGGACTAGCGGGAGGCTCATACGAGCAGTACTTC
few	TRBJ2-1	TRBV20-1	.	CSASSGAPPSEQFF	TGCAGTGCTAGTTCGGGGGCCCCCCCCAGTGAGCAGTTCTTC
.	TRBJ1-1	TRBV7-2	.	CASSLAFGNTEAFF	TGTGCCAGCAGCTTAGCTTTCGGTAACACTGAAGCTTTCTTT
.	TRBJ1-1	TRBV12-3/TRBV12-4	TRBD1	CASSFRDSVAFF	TGTGCCAGCAGTTTTAGGGACAGTGTAGCTTTCTTT
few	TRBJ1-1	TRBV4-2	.	CASRRGGMDTEAFF	TGTGCCAGCAGGAGAGGAGGGATGGACACTGAAGCTTTCTTT
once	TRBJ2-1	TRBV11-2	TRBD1	CASSFAGTGGRNEQFF	TGTGCCAGCAGCTTTGCCGGGACAGGGGGACGCAATGAGCAGTTCTTC
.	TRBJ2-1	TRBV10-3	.	CAISESGTIGDEQFF	TGTGCCATCAGTGAGTCGGGAACGATAGGGGATGAGCAGTTCTTC
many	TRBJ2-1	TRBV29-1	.	CSVEVRDRGSYNEQFF	TGCAGCGTTGAAGTCAGAGACAGAGGATCCTACAATGAGCAGTTCTTC
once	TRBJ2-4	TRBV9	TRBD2	CASRVAPSGSGTYIQYF	TGTGCCAGCAGAGTAGCGCCTAGCGGGAGTGGGACGTACATTCAGTACTTC
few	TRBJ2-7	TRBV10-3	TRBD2	CAISDRTHLAGGNYEQYF	TGTGCCATCAGTGACCGGACCCACCTAGCGGGAGGGAACTACGAGCAGTACTTC
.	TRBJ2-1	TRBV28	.	CASTGSGYNEQFF	TGTGCCAGCACAGGGTCGGGATACAATGAGCAGTTCTTC
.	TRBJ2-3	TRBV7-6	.	CASSSYRGPSTDTQYF	TGTGCCAGCAGCTCATATCGCGGTCCTAGCACAGATACGCAGTATTTT
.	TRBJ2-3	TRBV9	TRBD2	CASSVGSGKTDTQYF	TGTGCCAGCAGCGTAGGGAGCGGGAAAACAGATACGCAGTATTTT
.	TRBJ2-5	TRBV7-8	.	CASSSTYPTRARDEKTQYF	TGTGCCAGCAGCTCGACATACCCCACCCGGGCAAGGGATGAGAAGACCCAGTACTTC
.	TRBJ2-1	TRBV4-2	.	CASSQAQSGTYNEQFF	TGTGCCAGCAGCCAAGCACAGTCGGGAACCTACAATGAGCAGTTCTTC
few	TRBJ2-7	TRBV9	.	CASSVAGEGFEQYF	TGTGCCAGCAGCGTAGCGGGGGAAGGGTTCGAGCAGTACTTC
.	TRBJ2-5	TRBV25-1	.	CASSEYGVALETQYF	TGTGCCAGCAGTGAATATGGAGTAGCCCTAGAGACCCAGTACTTC
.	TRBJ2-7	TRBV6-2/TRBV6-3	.	CASRGIQKVARSYEQYF	TGTGCCAGCCGGGGGATACAGAAAGTAGCGAGGTCCTACGAGCAGTACTTC
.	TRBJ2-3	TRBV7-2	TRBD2	CASSLDLAVRTDTQYF	TGTGCCAGCAGCTTAGATCTAGCGGTCCGCACAGATACGCAGTATTTT
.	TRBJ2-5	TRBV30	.	CAWSARRGGNGETQYF	TGTGCCTGGAGTGCGAGACGAGGGGGGAACGGGGAGACCCAGTACTTC
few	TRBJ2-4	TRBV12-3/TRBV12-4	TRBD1	CASRDPGGARYF	TGTGCCAGCAGAGATCCAGGGGGTGCTCGGTACTTC
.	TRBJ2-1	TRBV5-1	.	CASSFSQGGSYNEQFF	TGCGCCAGCAGCTTTTCCCAGGGGGGGTCCTACAATGAGCAGTTCTTC
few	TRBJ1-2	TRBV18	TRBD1	CASSTGTARGNYGYTF	TGTGCCAGCTCAACCGGGACAGCGAGGGGTAACTATGGCTACACCTTC
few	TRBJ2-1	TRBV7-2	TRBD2	CASSLKRDLEQFF	TGTGCCAGCAGCTTAAAGCGGGACCTTGAGCAGTTCTTC
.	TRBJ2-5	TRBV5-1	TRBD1	CANSLGQTPREQYF	TGCGCCAACAGCTTGGGACAGACTCCAAGGGAGCAGTACTTC
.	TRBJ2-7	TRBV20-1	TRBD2	CSVKWGLAGGPPYEQYF	TGCAGTGTTAAGTGGGGACTAGCGGGAGGCCCTCCCTACGAGCAGTACTTC
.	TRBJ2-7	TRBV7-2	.	CASSGRTYPAYEQYF	TGTGCCAGCAGCGGCAGGACATACCCTGCCTACGAGCAGTACTTC
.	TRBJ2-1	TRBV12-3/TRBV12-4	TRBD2	CASSPPSGRPLSYNEQFF	TGTGCCAGCAGTCCCCCTAGCGGGAGGCCCTTGTCCTACAATGAGCAGTTCTTC
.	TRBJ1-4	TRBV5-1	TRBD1	CASSSWSGQGGNEKLFF	TGCGCCAGCAGCTCCTGGAGCGGACAGGGTGGGAATGAAAAACTGTTTTTT
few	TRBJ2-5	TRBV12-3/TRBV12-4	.	CASSLSLTVETQYF	TGTGCCAGCAGTTTGTCGCTCACTGTGGAGACCCAGTACTTC
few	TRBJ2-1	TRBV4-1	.	CASSQPRASSYNEQFF	TGCGCCAGCAGCCAACCCAGGGCAAGCTCCTACAATGAGCAGTTCTTC